This T cell receptor beta chain is from a study of blood T cell repertoires in COVID-19. Study overall: Samples of COVID-19 (acute and convalescent) were obtained from the United States, Italy and Spain. Sources were T cells, B-cell-depleted T cells, or PBMCs; the material itself was cDNA or gDNA.

Seattle patients were enrolled while actively infected and followed longitudinally. V shed 2 bases, J shed 4 bases, and the junction held 9 bases outside the gene matches. Germline V CDR1 and CDR2: KGHSH, LQKENI. CDR3 length equals 16 residues. As processed by the authors: For nucleated cells, counts were estimated from reference gene primer amplification. The method was immunoSEQ multiplex PCR; TCRdb's version includes in-frame clones alone and lacks a portion of them. The DNA was the basis for D and trimming; V, J and clone size are from that table. Here the sample spans about 73,000 clones, 77% being singletons.

Sequenced input: peripheral blood. The sequence was collected from an older man with COVID-19, enrolled during active disease. This rearrangement joins TRBV18 to TRBJ2-7; 9 bases line up with TRBD2. The CDR3 DNA reads as TGTGCCAGCTCACCAGCCCAGGCGCTAGCGGGATACGAGCAGTACTTC. This translates into CASSPAQALAGYEQYF.